A selection of T cell receptor beta chains follows, all from one sample in a study of blood T cell repertoires in COVID-19. Libraries were prepared by immunoSEQ multiplex PCR; TCRdb keeps only in-frame clonotypes and omits some of them. The table includes around 350,000 clones, about 88% detected once. What was sequenced was peripheral blood. The source of these receptors is a human donor in a cohort sampled during active COVID-19. Each CDR3 is given with its conserved first and last residue. The order of the fields is J gene, D gene, clone size, V gene, CDR3 DNA, CDR3 protein. D genes are given only for firm matches. For some rows the clone size is stated as once, few or many, or as a class when expanded; others skip it.

j_gene: TRBJ1-3; d_gene: .; abundance: .; v_gene: TRBV5-5; CDR3nt: TGTGCCAGCAGCCCCGGGACACCTCACTCTGGAAACACCATATATTTT; CDR3aa: CASSPGTPHSGNTIYF
j_gene: TRBJ2-5; d_gene: .; abundance: few; v_gene: TRBV5-1; CDR3nt: TGCGCCAGCAGCGTCGGACTATTGGGGGAGACCCAGTACTTC; CDR3aa: CASSVGLLGETQYF
j_gene: TRBJ2-1; d_gene: .; abundance: .; v_gene: TRBV9; CDR3nt: TGTGCCAGCAGCGCCCCAGGGGTACCTCTGCGTGAGCAGTTCTTC; CDR3aa: CASSAPGVPLREQFF
j_gene: TRBJ2-7; d_gene: TRBD2; abundance: .; v_gene: TRBV11-2; CDR3nt: TGTGCCAGCAGCTTAGGTCTAGCGGCCTACGAGCAGTACTTC; CDR3aa: CASSLGLAAYEQYF
j_gene: TRBJ2-7; d_gene: .; abundance: .; v_gene: TRBV10-2; CDR3nt: TGCGCCAGCAGAGTTACATCAACCTACGAGCAGTACTTC; CDR3aa: CASRVTSTYEQYF
j_gene: TRBJ1-1; d_gene: .; abundance: once; v_gene: TRBV7-3; CDR3nt: TGTGCCAGCAGCTTATCCCAGGACACTGAAGCTTTCTTT; CDR3aa: CASSLSQDTEAFF
j_gene: TRBJ1-2; d_gene: .; abundance: .; v_gene: TRBV7-9; CDR3nt: TGTGCCAGCAGCTTAGAGGCGGGGTATTACGGCTATGGCTACACCTTC; CDR3aa: CASSLEAGYYGYGYTF
j_gene: TRBJ2-7; d_gene: .; abundance: .; v_gene: TRBV2; CDR3nt: TGTGCCAGCAGTAGGGGCGGACCCTACGAGCAGTACTTC; CDR3aa: CASSRGGPYEQYF
j_gene: TRBJ2-6; d_gene: .; abundance: .; v_gene: TRBV10-3; CDR3nt: TGTGCCATCAGTGAAGGTGCAGGGCCTGGGGCCAACGTCCTGACTTTC; CDR3aa: CAISEGAGPGANVLTF
j_gene: TRBJ2-2; d_gene: TRBD2; abundance: .; v_gene: TRBV19; CDR3nt: TGTGCCAGTAGCACAGGACTAGCCGGGCCTAACACCGGGGAGCTGTTTTTT; CDR3aa: CASSTGLAGPNTGELFF
j_gene: TRBJ2-3; d_gene: TRBD2; abundance: .; v_gene: TRBV3-1/TRBV3-2; CDR3nt: TGTGCCAGCAGCCAAGGACTAGCGGGGGGCACAGATACGCAGTATTTT; CDR3aa: CASSQGLAGGTDTQYF
j_gene: TRBJ1-6; d_gene: .; abundance: .; v_gene: TRBV6-6; CDR3nt: TGTGCCAGCAGTTACCCTCGGGGGTACCCCCAATCACCCCTCCACTTT; CDR3aa: CASSYPRGYPQSPLHF
j_gene: TRBJ2-7; d_gene: TRBD2; abundance: .; v_gene: TRBV7-9; CDR3nt: TGTGCCTCCTCCGCTAGCGGGGGCTACGAGCAGTACTTC; CDR3aa: CASSASGGYEQYF
j_gene: TRBJ1-2; d_gene: TRBD1; abundance: .; v_gene: TRBV2; CDR3nt: TGTGCCAGCAGTGGCGGGACAGGGGACGGCTACACCTTC; CDR3aa: CASSGGTGDGYTF
j_gene: TRBJ2-3; d_gene: .; abundance: .; v_gene: TRBV7-3; CDR3nt: TGTGCCAGCAGCCCAGGACTATACACAGATACGCAGTATTTT; CDR3aa: CASSPGLYTDTQYF
j_gene: TRBJ1-4; d_gene: TRBD1; abundance: once; v_gene: TRBV6-1; CDR3nt: TGTGCCAGCAGTGAAGCGAGGGCAGGGGGGCCGGTACGTCGCAAACTGTTTTTT; CDR3aa: CASSEARAGGPVRRKLFF
j_gene: TRBJ1-1; d_gene: .; abundance: .; v_gene: TRBV30; CDR3nt: TGTGCCTGGGGACAGAACACTGAAGCTTTCTTT; CDR3aa: CAWGQNTEAFF
j_gene: TRBJ1-3; d_gene: .; abundance: .; v_gene: TRBV29-1; CDR3nt: TGCAGCGCAAACCCCGGGTCCGGAAACACCATATATTTT; CDR3aa: CSANPGSGNTIYF
j_gene: TRBJ2-7; d_gene: .; abundance: few; v_gene: TRBV7-2; CDR3nt: TGTGCCAGCAGCTTAGCAGGACAGCCCTCCTACGAGCAGTACTTC; CDR3aa: CASSLAGQPSYEQYF
j_gene: TRBJ2-7; d_gene: .; abundance: .; v_gene: TRBV7-2; CDR3nt: TGTGCCAGCAGCTTAGCCGGGGGGCTGGCTAACGAGCAGTACTTC; CDR3aa: CASSLAGGLANEQYF
j_gene: TRBJ2-1; d_gene: .; abundance: .; v_gene: TRBV6-5; CDR3nt: TGTGCCAGCAGTTACAGGGGGAGTGAGCAGTTCTTC; CDR3aa: CASSYRGSEQFF
j_gene: TRBJ2-7; d_gene: TRBD2; abundance: .; v_gene: TRBV5-1; CDR3nt: TGCGCCAGCAGCGGGACTAGCGGATACGAGCAGTACTTC; CDR3aa: CASSGTSGYEQYF
j_gene: TRBJ1-1; d_gene: .; abundance: once; v_gene: TRBV7-3; CDR3nt: TGTGCCAGCAGCAATGGAGGCTCCACTGAAGCTTTCTTT; CDR3aa: CASSNGGSTEAFF
j_gene: TRBJ2-1; d_gene: .; abundance: .; v_gene: TRBV7-2; CDR3nt: TGTGCCAGCAGCTTAGACGGTCGGAGGGATGAGCAGTTCTTC; CDR3aa: CASSLDGRRDEQFF
j_gene: TRBJ1-5; d_gene: TRBD1; abundance: .; v_gene: TRBV24-1; CDR3nt: TGTGCCACCAGTGGGACAGGAGGAGGACAGCCCCAGCATTTT; CDR3aa: CATSGTGGGQPQHF